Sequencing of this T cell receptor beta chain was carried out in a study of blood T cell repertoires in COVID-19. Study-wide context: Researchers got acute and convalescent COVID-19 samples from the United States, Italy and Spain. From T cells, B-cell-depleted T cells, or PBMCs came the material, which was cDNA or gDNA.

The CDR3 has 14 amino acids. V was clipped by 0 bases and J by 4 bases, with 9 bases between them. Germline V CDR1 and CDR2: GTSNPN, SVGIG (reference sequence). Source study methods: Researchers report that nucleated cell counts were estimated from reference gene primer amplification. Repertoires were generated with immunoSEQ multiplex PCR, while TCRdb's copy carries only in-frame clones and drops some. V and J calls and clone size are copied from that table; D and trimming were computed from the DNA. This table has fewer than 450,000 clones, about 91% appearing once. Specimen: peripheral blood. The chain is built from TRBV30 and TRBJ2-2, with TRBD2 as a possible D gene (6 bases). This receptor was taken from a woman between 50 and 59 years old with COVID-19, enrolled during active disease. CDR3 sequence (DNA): TGTGCCTGGAGTGTAGGGAGGACCACCGGGGAGCTGTTTTTT. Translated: CAWSVGRTTGELFF.